A single T cell receptor (beta chain) is shown here with its context. Its antigen is not identified. Individually, cDNA molecules had unique molecular identifiers attached to them. In TCRdb, the 5' RACE reads were re-called with MiXCR into one record per CDR3 protein. The sample shows fewer than 60,000 distinct CDR3 sequences, approximately 8.5% of them seen only once. The data belong to a study of early T cells in non-severe SARS-CoV-2 infection. Study details: Sequencing of bulk RNA from unsorted whole blood was done, without chain pairing.

The study, taken as a whole, reports: A preference for anti-spike CD8 responses marked VDJdb matching, which missed private and CD4 specificities.

The specimen was whole blood. The clonotype was recovered from an adult who was a healthcare worker with PCR-confirmed SARS-CoV-2 infection or an uninfected control (not recorded which).

In nucleotides, the CDR3 is TGCAGTGCTGCGGACGGAACCTACGAGCAGTACTTC. Its protein is CSAADGTYEQYF. The chain is built from TRBV20-1 and TRBJ2-7; no firm D call. The germline V gene encodes CDR1 DFQATT and CDR2 SNEGSKA (reference sequence). This CDR3 comprises 12 residues. Trimming removed 5 bases at V and 2 bases at J, with 10 bases between.